This T cell receptor beta chain was obtained from a study of cytotoxic CD8 clonotypes in ibrutinib-treated CLL. Study-level information: Of the patients, 10 to 12 were relapsed/refractory, about 15 treatment-naive and 17 to 18 IGHV unmutated. Points from the study as a whole: Under treatment, the uncommon public clonotypes either contracted or remained stable.

This clone was seen a handful of times. Antigen specificity is unknown. V gave up 3 bases and J gave up 3 bases, with 10 bases separating them. This CDR3 has 14 amino acids. CDR1 LNHDA and CDR2 SQIVND come from the germline V gene (reference sequence). Profiling relied on immunoSEQ multiplex PCR, and the TCRdb table lists in-frame clones only, not all of them. The sample carries approximately 190,000 clones, about 75% recorded once. Sequenced material: PBMCs, taken after 12 months of ibrutinib treatment. The chain couples TRBV19 to TRBJ2-3; no clear D. The clonotype originates from a human donor with chronic lymphocytic leukemia. CDR3 loop: CASSITGGTDTQYF. The CDR3 DNA is TGTGCCAGTAGTATTACCGGTGGGACAGATACGCAGTATTTT.